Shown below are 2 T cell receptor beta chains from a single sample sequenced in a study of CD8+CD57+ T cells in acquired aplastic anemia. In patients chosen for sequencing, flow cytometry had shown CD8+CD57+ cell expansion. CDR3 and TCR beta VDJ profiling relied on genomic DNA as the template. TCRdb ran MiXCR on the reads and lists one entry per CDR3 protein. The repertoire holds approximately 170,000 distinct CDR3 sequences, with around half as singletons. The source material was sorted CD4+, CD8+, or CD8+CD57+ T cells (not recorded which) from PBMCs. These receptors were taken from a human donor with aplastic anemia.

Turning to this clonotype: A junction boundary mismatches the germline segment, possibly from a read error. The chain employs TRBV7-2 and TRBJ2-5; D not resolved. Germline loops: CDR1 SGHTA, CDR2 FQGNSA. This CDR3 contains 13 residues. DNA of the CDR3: TGCGCCAGCAGCCAAGATCCCCGGGAGACCCAGTACTTC. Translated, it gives CASSQDPRETQYF.

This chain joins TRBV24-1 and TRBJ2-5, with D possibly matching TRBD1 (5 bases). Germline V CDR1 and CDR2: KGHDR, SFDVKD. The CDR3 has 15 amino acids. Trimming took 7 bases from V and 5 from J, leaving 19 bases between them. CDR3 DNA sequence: TGTGCCACCAGCGGCACGGATGGGGCTGGGGAGACCCAGTACTTC. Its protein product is CATSGTDGAGETQYF.